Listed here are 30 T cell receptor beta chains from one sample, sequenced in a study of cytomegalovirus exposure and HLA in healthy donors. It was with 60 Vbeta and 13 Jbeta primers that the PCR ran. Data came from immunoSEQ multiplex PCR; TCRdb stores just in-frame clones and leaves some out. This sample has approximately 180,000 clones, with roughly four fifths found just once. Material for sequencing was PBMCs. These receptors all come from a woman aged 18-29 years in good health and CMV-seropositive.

This CDR3 is CASSILTGGTSNQPQHF. Here the CDR3 DNA reads TGTGCCAGTAGTATCCTCACGGGGGGTACGAGCAATCAGCCCCAGCATTTT. V gene TRBV19 combines with J gene TRBJ1-5; weak D call: TRBD1 (5 bases). Germline CDR1 is LNHDA and CDR2 is SQIVND (reference sequence). The CDR3 runs to 17 residues. Trimming took off 3 bases at V and 1 base at J, with 16 bases between the two ends.

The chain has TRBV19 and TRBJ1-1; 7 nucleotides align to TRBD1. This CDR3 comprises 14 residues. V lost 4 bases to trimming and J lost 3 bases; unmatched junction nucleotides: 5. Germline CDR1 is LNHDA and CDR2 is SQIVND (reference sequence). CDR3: CASSTDRTYTEAFF. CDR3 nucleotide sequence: TGTGCCAGTAGTACGGACAGGACTTACACTGAAGCTTTCTTT.

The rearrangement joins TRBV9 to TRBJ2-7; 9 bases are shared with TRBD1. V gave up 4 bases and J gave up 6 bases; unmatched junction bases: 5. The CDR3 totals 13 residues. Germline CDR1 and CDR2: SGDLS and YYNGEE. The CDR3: CASSPTGGGEQYF. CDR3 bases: TGTGCCAGCAGCCCAACAGGGGGCGGCGAGCAGTACTTC.

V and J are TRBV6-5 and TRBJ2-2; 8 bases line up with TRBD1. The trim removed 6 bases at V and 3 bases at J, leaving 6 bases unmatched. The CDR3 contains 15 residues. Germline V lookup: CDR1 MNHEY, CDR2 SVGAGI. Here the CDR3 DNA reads TGTGCCAGCAGGGTGGACAGGGCCTACACCGGGGAGCTGTTTTTT. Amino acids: CASRVDRAYTGELFF.

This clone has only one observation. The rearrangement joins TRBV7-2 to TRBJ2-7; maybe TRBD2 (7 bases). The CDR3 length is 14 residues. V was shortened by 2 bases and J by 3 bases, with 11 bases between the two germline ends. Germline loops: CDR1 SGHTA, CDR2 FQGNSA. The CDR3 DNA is TGTGCCAGCAGCTTACGGGGAGGGGGCTACGAGCAGTACTTC. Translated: CASSLRGGGYEQYF.

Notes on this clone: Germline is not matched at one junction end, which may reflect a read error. CDR3 loop: CATSSGTGVRGLNF. In nucleotides, the CDR3 is TGTGCCACCAGCTCAGGGACAGGGGTCCGCGGGTTGAACTTC. This rearrangement joins TRBV15 to TRBJ2-5; 10 bases agree with TRBD1. Germline lookup yields CDR1 LNHNV and CDR2 YYDKDF (reference sequence). There are 14 residues in the CDR3.

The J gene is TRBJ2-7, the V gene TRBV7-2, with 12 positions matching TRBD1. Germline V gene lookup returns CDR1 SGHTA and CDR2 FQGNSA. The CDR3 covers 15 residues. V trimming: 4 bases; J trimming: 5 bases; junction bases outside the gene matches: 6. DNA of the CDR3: TGTGCCAGCAGCTCCCGGGACAGGGGGCTCGACGAGCAGTACTTC. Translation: CASSSRDRGLDEQYF.

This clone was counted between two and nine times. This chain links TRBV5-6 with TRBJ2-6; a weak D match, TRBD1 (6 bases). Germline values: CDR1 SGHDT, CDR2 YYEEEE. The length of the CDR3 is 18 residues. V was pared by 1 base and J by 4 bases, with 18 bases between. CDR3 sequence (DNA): TGTGCCAGCAGCTTGTCCCAGGGGCCCTACTCCGGGGCCAACGTCCTGACTTTC. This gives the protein CASSLSQGPYSGANVLTF.

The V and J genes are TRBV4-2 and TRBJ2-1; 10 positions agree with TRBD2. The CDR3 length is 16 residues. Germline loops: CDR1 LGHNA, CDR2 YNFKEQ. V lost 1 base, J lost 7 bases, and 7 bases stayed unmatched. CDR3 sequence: CASSQALAGDTNEQFF. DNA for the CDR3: TGTGCCAGCAGCCAAGCCCTAGCGGGGGATACGAATGAGCAGTTCTTC.

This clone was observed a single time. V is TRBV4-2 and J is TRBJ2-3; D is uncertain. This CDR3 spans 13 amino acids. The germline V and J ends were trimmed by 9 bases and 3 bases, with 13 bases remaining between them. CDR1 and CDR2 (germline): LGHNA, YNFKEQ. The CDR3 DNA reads TGTGCCAGTGGGCCCTCGGTAACAGATACGCAGTATTTT. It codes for CASGPSVTDTQYF.

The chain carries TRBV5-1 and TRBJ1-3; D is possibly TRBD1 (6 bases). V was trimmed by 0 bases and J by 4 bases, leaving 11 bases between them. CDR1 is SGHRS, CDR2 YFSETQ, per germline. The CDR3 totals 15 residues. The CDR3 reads CASSLEGVPGNTIYF. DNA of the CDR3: TGCGCCAGCAGCTTGGAGGGGGTACCCGGAAACACCATATATTTT.

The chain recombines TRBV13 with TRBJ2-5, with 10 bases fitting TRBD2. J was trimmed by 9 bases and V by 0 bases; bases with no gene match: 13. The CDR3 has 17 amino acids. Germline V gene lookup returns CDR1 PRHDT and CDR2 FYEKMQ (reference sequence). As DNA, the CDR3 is TGTGCCAGCAGCTTAGGCCGGCTAGCGGGGGCCTTTAGGGCCCAGTACTTC. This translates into CASSLGRLAGAFRAQYF. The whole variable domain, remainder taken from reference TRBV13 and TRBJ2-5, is AAGVIQSPRHLIKEKRETATLKCYPIPRHDTVYWYQQGPGQDPQFLISFYEKMQSDKGSIPDRFSAQQFSDYHSELNMSSLELGDSALYFCASSLGRLAGAFRAQYFGPGTRLLVL.

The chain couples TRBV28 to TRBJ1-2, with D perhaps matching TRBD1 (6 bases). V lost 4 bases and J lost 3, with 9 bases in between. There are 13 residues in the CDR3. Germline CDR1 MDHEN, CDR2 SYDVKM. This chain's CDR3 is CASSYWGHYGYTF. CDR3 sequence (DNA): TGTGCCAGCAGTTATTGGGGGCACTATGGCTACACCTTC.

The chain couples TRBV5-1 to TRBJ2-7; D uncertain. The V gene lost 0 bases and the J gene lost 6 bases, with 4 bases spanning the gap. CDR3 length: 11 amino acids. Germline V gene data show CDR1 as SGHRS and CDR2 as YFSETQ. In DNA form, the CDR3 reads TGCGCCAGCAGCTTGGGGGCCGAGCAGTACTTC. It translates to CASSLGAEQYF.

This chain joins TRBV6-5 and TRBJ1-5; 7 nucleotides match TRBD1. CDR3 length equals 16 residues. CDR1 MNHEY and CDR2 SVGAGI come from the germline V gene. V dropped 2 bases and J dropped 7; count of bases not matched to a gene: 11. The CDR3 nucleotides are TGTGCCAGCAGTTACGTTCAAAAAGGGGGCGAACAGCCCCAGCATTTT. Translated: CASSYVQKGGEQPQHF.

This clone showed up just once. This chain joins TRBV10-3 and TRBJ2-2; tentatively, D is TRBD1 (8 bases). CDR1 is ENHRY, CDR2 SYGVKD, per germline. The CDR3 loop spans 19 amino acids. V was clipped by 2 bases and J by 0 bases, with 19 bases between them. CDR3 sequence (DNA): TGTGCCATCAGTGAGCGGGACAGGAATAGCGGGTCGAACACCGGGGAGCTGTTTTTT. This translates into CAISERDRNSGSNTGELFF.

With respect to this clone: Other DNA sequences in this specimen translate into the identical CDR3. The CDR3 nucleotides are TGTGCCAGCAGCTTGGGTCTAGCGGGGGGGCAGGAGACCCAGTACTTC. The encoded protein is CASSLGLAGGQETQYF. The V call is TRBV5-4, the J call TRBJ2-5; 12 bases match TRBD2. CDR3 length: 16 residues. Germline-derived CDR1 and CDR2 are SGHNT and YYREEE (reference sequence). V lost 0 bases and J lost 5; bases outside the gene matches: 5.

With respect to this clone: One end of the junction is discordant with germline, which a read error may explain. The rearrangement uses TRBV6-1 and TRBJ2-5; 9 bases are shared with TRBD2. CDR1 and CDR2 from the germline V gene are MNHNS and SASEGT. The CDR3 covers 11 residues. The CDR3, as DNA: TGTGCCAGCAGTAGCGGGGGGCTGGGGCACTTC. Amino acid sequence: CASSSGGLGHF.

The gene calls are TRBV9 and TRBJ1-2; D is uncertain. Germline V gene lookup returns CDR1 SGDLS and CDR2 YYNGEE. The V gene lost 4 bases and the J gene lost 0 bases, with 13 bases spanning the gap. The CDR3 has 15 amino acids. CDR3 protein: CASSLTIAANYGYTF. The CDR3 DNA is TGTGCCAGCAGCCTCACAATAGCCGCTAACTATGGCTACACCTTC.

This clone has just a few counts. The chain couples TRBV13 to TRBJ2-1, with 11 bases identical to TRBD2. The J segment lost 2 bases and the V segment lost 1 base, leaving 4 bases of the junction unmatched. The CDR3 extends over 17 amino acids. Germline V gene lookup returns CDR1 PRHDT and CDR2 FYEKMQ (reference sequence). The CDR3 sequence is CASSLVALAGAYNEQFF. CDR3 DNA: TGTGCCAGCAGCTTAGTGGCACTAGCGGGGGCCTACAATGAGCAGTTCTTC. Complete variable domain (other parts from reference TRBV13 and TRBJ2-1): AAGVIQSPRHLIKEKRETATLKCYPIPRHDTVYWYQQGPGQDPQFLISFYEKMQSDKGSIPDRFSAQQFSDYHSELNMSSLELGDSALYFCASSLVALAGAYNEQFFGPGTRLTVL.

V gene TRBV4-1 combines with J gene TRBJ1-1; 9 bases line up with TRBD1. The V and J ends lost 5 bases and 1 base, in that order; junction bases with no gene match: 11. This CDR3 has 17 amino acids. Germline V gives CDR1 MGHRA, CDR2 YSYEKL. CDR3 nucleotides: TGCGCCAGCAGCTCAAACAGGGGGCGAAACGAGAACACTGAAGCTTTCTTT. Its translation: CASSSNRGRNENTEAFF.

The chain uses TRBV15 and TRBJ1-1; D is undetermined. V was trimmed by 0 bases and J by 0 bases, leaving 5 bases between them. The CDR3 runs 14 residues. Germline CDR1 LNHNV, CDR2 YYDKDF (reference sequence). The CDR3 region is CATSRDPVNTEAFF. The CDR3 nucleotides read TGTGCCACCAGCAGAGATCCGGTGAACACTGAAGCTTTCTTT. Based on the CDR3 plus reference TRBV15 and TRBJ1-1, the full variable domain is DAMVIQNPRYQVTQFGKPVTLSCSQTLNHNVMYWYQQKSSQAPKLLFHYYDKDFNNEADTPDNFQSRRPNTSFCFLDIRSPGLGDTAMYLCATSRDPVNTEAFFGQGTRLTVV.

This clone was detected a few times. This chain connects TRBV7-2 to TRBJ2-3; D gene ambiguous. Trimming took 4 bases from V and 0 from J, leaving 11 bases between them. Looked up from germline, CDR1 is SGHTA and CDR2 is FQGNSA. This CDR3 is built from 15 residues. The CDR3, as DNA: TGTGCCAGCAGCTCCTTTCCCCGTAGCACAGATACGCAGTATTTT. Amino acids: CASSSFPRSTDTQYF.

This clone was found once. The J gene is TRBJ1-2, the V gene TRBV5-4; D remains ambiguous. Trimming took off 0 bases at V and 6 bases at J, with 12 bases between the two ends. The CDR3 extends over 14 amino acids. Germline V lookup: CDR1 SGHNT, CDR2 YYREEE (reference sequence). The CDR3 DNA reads TGTGCCAGCAGCTTGGCCGAGGAGGGTCATGGCTACACCTTC. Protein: CASSLAEEGHGYTF.

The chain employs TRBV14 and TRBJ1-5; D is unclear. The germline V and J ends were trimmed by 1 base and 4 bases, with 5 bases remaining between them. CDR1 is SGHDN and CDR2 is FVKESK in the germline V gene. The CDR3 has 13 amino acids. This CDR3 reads CASSQASNQPQHF. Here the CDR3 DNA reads TGTGCCAGCAGCCAAGCGAGTAATCAGCCCCAGCATTTT. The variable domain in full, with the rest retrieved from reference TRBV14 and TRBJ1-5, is EAGVTQFPSHSVIEKGQTVTLRCDPISGHDNLYWYRRVMGKEIKFLLHFVKESKQDESGMPNNRFLAERTGGTYSTLKVQPAELEDSGVYFCASSQASNQPQHFGDGTRLSIL.

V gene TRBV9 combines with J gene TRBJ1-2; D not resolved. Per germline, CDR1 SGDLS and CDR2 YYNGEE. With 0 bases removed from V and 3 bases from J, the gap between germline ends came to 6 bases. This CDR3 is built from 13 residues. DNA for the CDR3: TGTGCCAGCAGCGTAGAGTCGGACTATGGCTACACCTTC. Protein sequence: CASSVESDYGYTF. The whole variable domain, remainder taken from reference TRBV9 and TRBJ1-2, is DSGVTQTPKHLITATGQRVTLRCSPRSGDLSVYWYQQSLDQGLQFLIQYYNGEERAKGNILERFSAQQFPDLHSELNLSSLELGDSALYFCASSVESDYGYTFGSGTRLTVV.

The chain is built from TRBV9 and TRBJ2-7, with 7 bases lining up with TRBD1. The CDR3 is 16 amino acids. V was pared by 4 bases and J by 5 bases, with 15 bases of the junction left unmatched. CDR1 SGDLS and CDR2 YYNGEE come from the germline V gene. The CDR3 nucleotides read TGTGCCAGCAGCAAACGGGGACAGACGGCTTTCGACGAGCAGTACTTC. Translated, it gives CASSKRGQTAFDEQYF.

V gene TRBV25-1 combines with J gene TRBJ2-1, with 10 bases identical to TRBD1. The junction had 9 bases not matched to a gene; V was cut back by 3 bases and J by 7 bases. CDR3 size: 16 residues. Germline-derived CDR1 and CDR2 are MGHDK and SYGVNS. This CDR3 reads CASSEGGQGSRNEQFF. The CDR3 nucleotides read TGTGCCAGCAGTGAGGGGGGACAGGGGTCGAGGAATGAGCAGTTCTTC.

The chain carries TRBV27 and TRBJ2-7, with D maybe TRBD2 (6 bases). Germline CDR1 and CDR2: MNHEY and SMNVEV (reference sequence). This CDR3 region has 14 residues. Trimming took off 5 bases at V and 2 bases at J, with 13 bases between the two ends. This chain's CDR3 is CASSLERRAYEQYF. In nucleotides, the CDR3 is TGTGCCAGCAGTCTAGAGAGGAGGGCCTACGAGCAGTACTTC.

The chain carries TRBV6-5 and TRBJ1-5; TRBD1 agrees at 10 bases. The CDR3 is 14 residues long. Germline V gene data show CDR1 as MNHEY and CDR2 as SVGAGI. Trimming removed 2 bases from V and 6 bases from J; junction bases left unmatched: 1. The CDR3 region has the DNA TGTGCCAGCAGTTACGGGACAGGGGTTCAGCCCCAGCATTTT. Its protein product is CASSYGTGVQPQHF.